Listed below are T cell receptor beta chains from one sample, sequenced in a study of blood T cell repertoires in COVID-19. Some clones are missing from TCRdb's copy, which holds only in-frame ones; the method was immunoSEQ multiplex PCR. The table lists over 150,000 clones, approximately 83% of them singletons. The specimen sequenced was PBMCs or T cells enriched from blood (not recorded which). The receptors here all came from a man aged 35-49 years who had recovered from COVID-19. Both conserved end residues are part of each CDR3. Each record gives: D gene, J gene, V gene, CDR3 DNA, CDR3 protein. D genes are given only for firm matches.

D: TRBD1
J: TRBJ2-1
V: TRBV5-1
DNA: TGCGCCAGCAGCTTGGACAGGGGGCAGTTCTTC
CDR3: CASSLDRGQFF

D: -
J: TRBJ1-4
V: TRBV19
DNA: TGTGCCAGTAGTATACGAGGCCCCGCGCGGGAAAAACTGTTTTTT
CDR3: CASSIRGPAREKLFF

D: -
J: TRBJ1-1
V: TRBV5-4
DNA: TGTGCCAGCAGCTCAGCCCGACAAGTGAACACTGAAGCTTTCTTT
CDR3: CASSSARQVNTEAFF

D: -
J: TRBJ1-5
V: TRBV19
DNA: TGTGCCAGTAGTATTATCCTGGTGACAAAGGCCCAGCATTTT
CDR3: CASSIILVTKAQHF

D: -
J: TRBJ1-2
V: TRBV4-2
DNA: TGTGCCAGCAGCTATTACAACCGGGGTGCGAGGGGCTACACCTTC
CDR3: CASSYYNRGARGYTF

D: TRBD1
J: TRBJ2-6
V: TRBV27
DNA: TGTGCCAGCAGTTTGACAGGGACCTTCTCTGGGGCCAACGTCCTGACTTTC
CDR3: CASSLTGTFSGANVLTF

D: -
J: TRBJ2-7
V: TRBV10-3
DNA: TGTGCCATCAGTGAATCGGCAGGGGCACCCTACGAGCAGTACTTC
CDR3: CAISESAGAPYEQYF

D: -
J: TRBJ2-2
V: TRBV10-3
DNA: TGTGCCATCAGCCGAGACACTCCAGCGAACACCGGGGAGCTGTTTTTT
CDR3: CAISRDTPANTGELFF

D: -
J: TRBJ2-1
V: TRBV7-9
DNA: TGTGCCAGCAGTTCTGCGGTCGGATCTCGGTCTCGAGAGCAGTTCTTC
CDR3: CASSSAVGSRSREQFF

D: TRBD1
J: TRBJ2-2
V: TRBV5-1
DNA: TGCGCCAGCAGCTTGGCCCAGGGGGCAAACACCGGGGAGCTGTTTTTT
CDR3: CASSLAQGANTGELFF

D: -
J: TRBJ1-6
V: TRBV19
DNA: TGTGCCAGTAGTCAGGATTATAATTCACCCCTCCACTTT
CDR3: CASSQDYNSPLHF

D: TRBD2
J: TRBJ2-5
V: TRBV5-6
DNA: TGTGCCAGCAGCTTGGCGCGGGGGGGCTTCCAGACCCAGTACTTC
CDR3: CASSLARGGFQTQYF

D: -
J: TRBJ2-2
V: TRBV29-1
DNA: TGCAGCGCTACAGGCGTCAAGGCCGGGGAGCTGTTTTTT
CDR3: CSATGVKAGELFF

D: -
J: TRBJ1-1
V: TRBV5-1
DNA: TGCGCCAGCAGCTTCTCACAGGGAGAGTACACTGAAGCTTTCTTT
CDR3: CASSFSQGEYTEAFF